What follows are 2 T cell receptor beta chains derived from one specimen sequenced in a study of blood T cell repertoires in COVID-19. This table comes from immunoSEQ multiplex PCR, and its TCRdb copy is limited to in-frame clones, with some not included. The data show about 670,000 clones, more than 80% seen once. Input material: peripheral blood. These receptors all stem from a woman under 30 with acute or convalescent COVID-19.

The chain links TRBV19 to TRBJ1-2; 8 bases are shared with TRBD1. The CDR3 runs 15 residues. V lost 5 bases, J lost 5 bases, and 10 bases stayed unmatched. CDR1 is LNHDA and CDR2 is SQIVND in the germline V gene (reference sequence). CDR3 DNA sequence: TGTGCCAGTAGTGGGAGAGGACAGGGATGGTATGGCTACACCTTC. It yields the protein CASSGRGQGWYGYTF.

CDR3 sequence reads: CACGSWTDHEAFF. CDR3 DNA: TGTGCCTGTGGGTCTTGGACAGACCATGAAGCTTTCTTT. V is TRBV30 and J is TRBJ1-1; perhaps TRBD1 as D (6 bases). Trimming shortened V by 6 bases and J by 7 bases, and 18 bases separated the two germline ends. The CDR3 is 13 amino acids. In germline, CDR1 is GTSNPN, CDR2 SVGIG (reference sequence).